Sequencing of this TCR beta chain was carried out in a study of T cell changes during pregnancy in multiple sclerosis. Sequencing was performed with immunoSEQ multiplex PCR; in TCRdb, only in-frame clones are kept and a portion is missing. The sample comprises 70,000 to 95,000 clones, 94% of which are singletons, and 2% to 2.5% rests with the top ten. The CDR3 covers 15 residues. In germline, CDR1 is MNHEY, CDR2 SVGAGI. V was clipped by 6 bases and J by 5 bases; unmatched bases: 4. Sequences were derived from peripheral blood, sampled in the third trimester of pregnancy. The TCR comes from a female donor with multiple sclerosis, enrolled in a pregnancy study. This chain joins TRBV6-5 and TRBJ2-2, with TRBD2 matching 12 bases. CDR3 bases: TGTGCCAGCAGGACTAGCGGGAGTGGGACCGGGGAGCTGTTTTTT. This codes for CASRTSGSGTGELFF.